This T cell receptor beta chain was observed in a study of T-cell memory formation after mild COVID-19. Across the whole study: Clusters of TCRs were largely donor specific. Study findings and constraints: The CD4+ clones that contracted clustered mainly within CM and EM, and the CD8+ clones concentrated in EMRA. Clones shrinking from day 15 to 85 showed even CD4/CD8 mixes; later expanders tilted CD4+.

The CDR3 runs 14 residues. For this clonotype: Its antigen is currently unknown. A junction boundary mismatches the germline segment, possibly from a read error.

The TCR alpha and TCR beta cDNA libraries, bearing sample barcodes and UMIs, were generated by 5'RACE using constant-segment primers. TCRdb itself ran the 5' RACE reads through MiXCR, one entry per CDR3 protein. The sample holds about 340,000 distinct CDR3 sequences, 20% seen once. The clonotype comes from a young man who had mild COVID-19 (a few samples of this study predate the infection). Cell type and time point are not known. The rearrangement links TRBV12-3 or TRBV12-4 to TRBJ1-1; weak D call: TRBD1 (6 bases). Sequenced material: PBMCs or a T cell subset sorted from them (not recorded which). Written as DNA, the CDR3 is TGTGCCAGCAGTTTAGAATTCGGGGGCCCCAAGAAGGTCTTT. Translation gives CASSLEFGGPKKVF.